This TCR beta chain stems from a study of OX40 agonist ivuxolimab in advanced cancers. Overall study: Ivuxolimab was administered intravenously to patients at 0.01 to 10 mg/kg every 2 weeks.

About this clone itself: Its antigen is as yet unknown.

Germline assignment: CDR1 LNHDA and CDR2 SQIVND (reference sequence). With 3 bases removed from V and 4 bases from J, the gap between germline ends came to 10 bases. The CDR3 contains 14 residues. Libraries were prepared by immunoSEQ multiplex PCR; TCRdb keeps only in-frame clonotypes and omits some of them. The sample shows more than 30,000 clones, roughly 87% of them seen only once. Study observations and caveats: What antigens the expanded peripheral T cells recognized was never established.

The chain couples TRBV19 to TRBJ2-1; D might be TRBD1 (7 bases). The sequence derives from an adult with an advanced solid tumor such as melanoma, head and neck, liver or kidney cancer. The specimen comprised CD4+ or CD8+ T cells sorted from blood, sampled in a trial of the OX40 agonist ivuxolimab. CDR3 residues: CASSMQGGYNEQFF. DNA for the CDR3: TGTGCCAGTAGTATGCAGGGGGGTTACAATGAGCAGTTCTTC.